This TCR beta chain was captured by sequencing in a study of cytomegalovirus exposure and HLA in healthy donors. The germline CDR1 and CDR2 sequences are SGDLS and YYNGEE. J gave up 2 bases and V 4 bases, and 4 bases lay outside the gene matches. CDR3 length: 14 residues. Worth noting for this clone: The target antigen is unknown.

Study results and limitations: Earlier findings revealed that most TCR beta V segments proved productive either about 87% or about 30% of the time.

13 Jbeta primers and 60 Vbeta primers were used for the PCR. Some clones are missing from TCRdb's copy, which holds only in-frame ones; the method was immunoSEQ multiplex PCR. The sample lists around 170,000 clones, 70% to 85% occurring once. This clonotype was sampled from a woman between 35 and 50 years old in good health and CMV-seronegative. The chain recombines TRBV9 with TRBJ2-7; TRBD2 agrees at 9 bases. The sequenced sample consisted of PBMCs. The CDR3 is CASSRGLATYEQYF. CDR3 sequence (DNA): TGTGCCAGCAGCCGGGGACTAGCCACCTACGAGCAGTACTTC. The variable domain in full, with the rest retrieved from reference TRBV9 and TRBJ2-7, is DSGVTQTPKHLITATGQRVTLRCSPRSGDLSVYWYQQSLDQGLQFLIQYYNGEERAKGNILERFSAQQFPDLHSELNLSSLELGDSALYFCASSRGLATYEQYFGPGTRLTVT.